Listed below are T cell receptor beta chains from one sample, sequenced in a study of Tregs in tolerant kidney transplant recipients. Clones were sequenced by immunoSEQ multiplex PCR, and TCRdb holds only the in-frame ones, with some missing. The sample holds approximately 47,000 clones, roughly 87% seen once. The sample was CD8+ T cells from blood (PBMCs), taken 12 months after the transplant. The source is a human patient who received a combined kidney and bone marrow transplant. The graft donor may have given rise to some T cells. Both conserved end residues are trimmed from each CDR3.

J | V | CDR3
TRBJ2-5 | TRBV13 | ASSSRVAGTGETQY
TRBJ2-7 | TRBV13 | ASSSILAEAYEQY
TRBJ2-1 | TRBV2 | ASRTRGEQF
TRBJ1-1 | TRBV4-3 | ASSQGYGRPDRGRTEAF
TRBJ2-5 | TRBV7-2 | ASSSRTSGSQETQY
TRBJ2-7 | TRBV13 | ASSLEGGLTRYEQY
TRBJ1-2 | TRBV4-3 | ASSLKTGFYGYT
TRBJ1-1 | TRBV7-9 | ASSLQRNTEAF
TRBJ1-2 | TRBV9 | ASRSWTGDYGYT
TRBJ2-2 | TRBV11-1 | ASSLIGTFRDGELF
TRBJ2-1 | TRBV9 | ASSVSDEQF
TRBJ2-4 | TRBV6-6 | ASSTGTVAKNIQY
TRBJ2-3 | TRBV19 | ASNWGTADTQY
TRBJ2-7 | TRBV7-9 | ASSLRGIDEQY
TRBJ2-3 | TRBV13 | ASSPSEGISTDTQY
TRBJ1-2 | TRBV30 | AWSVPNRTPYGYT
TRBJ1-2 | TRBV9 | ASSVRSNYGYT
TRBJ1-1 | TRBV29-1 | SAGGTEAF
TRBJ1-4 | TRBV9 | ASSARANEKLF
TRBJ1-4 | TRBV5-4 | ASSPGSTNEKLF
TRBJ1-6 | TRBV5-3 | ARRTGHGKNGLGSPLH
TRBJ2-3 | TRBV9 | ASSVLAGVGTDTQY
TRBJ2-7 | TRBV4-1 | ASSTSGGGYEQY
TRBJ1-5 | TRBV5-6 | VSSFGTGNQPQH
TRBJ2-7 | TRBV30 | AWSLAGSGEQY
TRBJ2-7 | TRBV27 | ASRGGGSYEQY
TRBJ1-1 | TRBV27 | ASRTGTGAF
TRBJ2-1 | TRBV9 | ASSVVVTSDFNEQF
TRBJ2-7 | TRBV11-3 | ASSPGTGYLEQY
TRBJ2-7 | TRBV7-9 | ASSLPVHYEQY
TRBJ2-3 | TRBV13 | ASSARLAAPDTQY
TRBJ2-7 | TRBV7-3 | ASSLSGTGGYEQY
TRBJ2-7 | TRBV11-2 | ASSLVFGQGARNEQY
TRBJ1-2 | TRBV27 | ASSFQGPNYGYT
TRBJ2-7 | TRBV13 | ASSLGLTGHDQY